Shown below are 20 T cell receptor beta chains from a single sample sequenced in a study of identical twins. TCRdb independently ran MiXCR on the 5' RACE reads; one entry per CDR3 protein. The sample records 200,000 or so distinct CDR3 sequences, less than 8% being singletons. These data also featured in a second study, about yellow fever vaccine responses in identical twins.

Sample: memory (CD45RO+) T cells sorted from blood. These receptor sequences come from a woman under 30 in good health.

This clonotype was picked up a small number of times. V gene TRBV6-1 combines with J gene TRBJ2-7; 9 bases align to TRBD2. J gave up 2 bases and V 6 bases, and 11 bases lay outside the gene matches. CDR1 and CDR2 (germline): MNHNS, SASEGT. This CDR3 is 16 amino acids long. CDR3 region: CASRFYPLAGPYEQYF. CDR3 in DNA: TGTGCCAGCAGATTCTATCCTCTAGCGGGACCCTACGAGCAGTACTTC.

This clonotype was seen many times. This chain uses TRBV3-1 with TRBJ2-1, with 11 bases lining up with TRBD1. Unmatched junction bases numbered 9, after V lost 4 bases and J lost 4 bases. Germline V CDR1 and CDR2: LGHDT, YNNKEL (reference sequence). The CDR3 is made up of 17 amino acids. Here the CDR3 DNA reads TGTGCCAGCAGCCTCCGACGAGGGACAGGGGGATACAATGAGCAGTTCTTC. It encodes CASSLRRGTGGYNEQFF.

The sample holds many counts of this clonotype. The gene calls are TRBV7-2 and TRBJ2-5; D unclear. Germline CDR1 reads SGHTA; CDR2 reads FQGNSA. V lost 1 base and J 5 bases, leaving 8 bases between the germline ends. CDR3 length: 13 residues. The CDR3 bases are TGTGCCAGCAGCTTAGAGCTTCCGGAGACCCAGTACTTC. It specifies CASSLELPETQYF.

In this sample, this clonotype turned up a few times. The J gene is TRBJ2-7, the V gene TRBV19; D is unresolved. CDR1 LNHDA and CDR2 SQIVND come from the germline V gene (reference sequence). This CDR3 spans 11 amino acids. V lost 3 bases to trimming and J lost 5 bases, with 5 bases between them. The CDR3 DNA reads TGTGCCAGTAGTATTTACGACGAGCAGTACTTC. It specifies CASSIYDEQYF.

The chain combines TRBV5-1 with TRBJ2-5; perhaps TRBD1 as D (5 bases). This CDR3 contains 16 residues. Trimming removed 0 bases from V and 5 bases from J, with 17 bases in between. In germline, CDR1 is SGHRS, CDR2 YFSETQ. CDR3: CASSLAATGPRETQYF. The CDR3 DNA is TGCGCCAGCAGCTTGGCCGCCACAGGCCCAAGGGAGACCCAGTACTTC.

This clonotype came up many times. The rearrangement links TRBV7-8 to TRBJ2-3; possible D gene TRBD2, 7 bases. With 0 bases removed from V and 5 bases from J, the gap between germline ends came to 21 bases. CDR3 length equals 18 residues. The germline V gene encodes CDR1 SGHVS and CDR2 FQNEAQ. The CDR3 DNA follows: TGTGCCAGCAGCTTAGCGCACGCGGGGGCGCCCGCAGGAGATACGCAGTATTTT. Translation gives CASSLAHAGAPAGDTQYF. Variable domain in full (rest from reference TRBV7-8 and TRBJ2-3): GAGVSQSPRYKVAKRGQDVALRCDPISGHVSLFWYQQALGQGPEFLTYFQNEAQLDKSGLPSDRFFAERPEGSVSTLKIQRTQQEDSAVYLCASSLAHAGAPAGDTQYFGPGTRLTVL.

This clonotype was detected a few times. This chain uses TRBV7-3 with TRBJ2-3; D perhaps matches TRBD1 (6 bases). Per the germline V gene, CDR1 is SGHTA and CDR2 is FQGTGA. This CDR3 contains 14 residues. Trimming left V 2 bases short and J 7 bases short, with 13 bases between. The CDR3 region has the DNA TGTGCCAGCAGCTTACTTTCAGGGACAAATACGCAGTATTTT. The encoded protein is CASSLLSGTNTQYF.

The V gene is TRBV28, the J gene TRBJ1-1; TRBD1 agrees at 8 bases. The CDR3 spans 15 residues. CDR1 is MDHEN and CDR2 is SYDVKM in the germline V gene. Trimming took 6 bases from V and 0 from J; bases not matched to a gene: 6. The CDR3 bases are TGTGCCAGCAGCCCGGGACAGGTAATGAACACTGAAGCTTTCTTT. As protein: CASSPGQVMNTEAFF.

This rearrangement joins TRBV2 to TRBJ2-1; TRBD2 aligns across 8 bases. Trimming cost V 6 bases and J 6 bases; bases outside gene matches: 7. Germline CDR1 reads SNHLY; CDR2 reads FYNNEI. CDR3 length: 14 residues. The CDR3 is CASRMAGGSNEQFF. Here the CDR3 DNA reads TGTGCCAGCAGGATGGCGGGAGGAAGCAATGAGCAGTTCTTC.

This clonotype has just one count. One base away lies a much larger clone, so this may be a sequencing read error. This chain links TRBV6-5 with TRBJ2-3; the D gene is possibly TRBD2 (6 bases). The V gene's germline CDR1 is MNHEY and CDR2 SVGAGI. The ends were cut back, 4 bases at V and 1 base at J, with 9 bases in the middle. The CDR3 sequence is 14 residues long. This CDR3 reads CASSWASGTDTQYF. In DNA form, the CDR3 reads TGTGCCAGCAGTTGGGCTAGCGGCACAGATACGCAGTATTTT.

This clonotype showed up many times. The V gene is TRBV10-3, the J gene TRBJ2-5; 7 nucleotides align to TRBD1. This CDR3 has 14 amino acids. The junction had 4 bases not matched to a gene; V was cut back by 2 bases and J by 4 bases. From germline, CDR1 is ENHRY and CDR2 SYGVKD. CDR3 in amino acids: CAISEGTGVETQYF. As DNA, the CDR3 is TGTGCCATCAGTGAGGGCACAGGGGTAGAGACCCAGTACTTC.

CDR3 in DNA: TGTGCCAGCAGCGCCCGACAGGGAGAGACCCAGTACTTC. Protein product: CASSARQGETQYF. This chain links TRBV9 with TRBJ2-5; 7 bases are shared with TRBD1. The V segment lost 3 bases and the J segment 4 bases; nucleotides outside the gene matches: 3. This CDR3 contains 13 residues. Germline loops: CDR1 SGDLS, CDR2 YYNGEE.

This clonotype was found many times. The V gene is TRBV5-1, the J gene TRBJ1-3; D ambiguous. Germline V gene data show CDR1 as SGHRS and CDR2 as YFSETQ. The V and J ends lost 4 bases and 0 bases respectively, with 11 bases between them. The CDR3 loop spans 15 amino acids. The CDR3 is CASSADGGSGNTIYF. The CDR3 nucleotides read TGCGCCAGCAGCGCGGACGGTGGCTCTGGAAACACCATATATTTT. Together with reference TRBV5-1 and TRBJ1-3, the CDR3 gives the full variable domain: KAGVTQTPRYLIKTRGQQVTLSCSPISGHRSVSWYQQTPGQGLQFLFEYFSETQRNKGNFPGRFSGRQFSNSRSEMNVSTLELGDSALYLCASSADGGSGNTIYFGEGSWLTVV.

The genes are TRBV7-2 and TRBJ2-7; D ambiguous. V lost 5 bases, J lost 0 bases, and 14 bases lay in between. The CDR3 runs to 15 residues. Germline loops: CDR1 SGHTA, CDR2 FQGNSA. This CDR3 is CASSKWVGGSYEQYF. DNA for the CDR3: TGTGCCAGCAGCAAATGGGTAGGCGGCTCCTACGAGCAGTACTTC.

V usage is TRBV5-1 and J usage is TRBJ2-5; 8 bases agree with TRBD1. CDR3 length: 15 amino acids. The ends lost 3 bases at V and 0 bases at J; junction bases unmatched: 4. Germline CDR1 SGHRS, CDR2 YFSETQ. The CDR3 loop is CASSWGQAHQETQYF. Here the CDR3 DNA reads TGCGCCAGCAGCTGGGGACAGGCCCACCAAGAGACCCAGTACTTC.

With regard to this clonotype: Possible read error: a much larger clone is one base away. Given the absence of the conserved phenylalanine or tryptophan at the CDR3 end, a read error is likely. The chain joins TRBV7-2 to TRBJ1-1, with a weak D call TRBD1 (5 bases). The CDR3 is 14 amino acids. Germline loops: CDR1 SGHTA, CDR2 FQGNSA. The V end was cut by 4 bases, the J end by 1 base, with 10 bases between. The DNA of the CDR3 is TGTGCCAGCAGCTGGGGACGGTCGAACACTGAAGCTTTCCTT. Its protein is CASSWGRSNTEAFL.

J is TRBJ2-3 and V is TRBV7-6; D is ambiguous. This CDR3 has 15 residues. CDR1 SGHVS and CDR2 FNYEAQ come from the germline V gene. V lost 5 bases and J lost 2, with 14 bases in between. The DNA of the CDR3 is TGTGCCAGCAGCCGCCTGGACGGGTCCACAGATACGCAGTATTTT. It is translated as CASSRLDGSTDTQYF. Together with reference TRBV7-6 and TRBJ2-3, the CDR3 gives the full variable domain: GAGVSQSPRYKVTKRGQDVALRCDPISGHVSLYWYRQALGQGPEFLTYFNYEAQQDKSGLPNDRFSAERPEGSISTLTIQRTEQRDSAMYRCASSRLDGSTDTQYFGPGTRLTVL.

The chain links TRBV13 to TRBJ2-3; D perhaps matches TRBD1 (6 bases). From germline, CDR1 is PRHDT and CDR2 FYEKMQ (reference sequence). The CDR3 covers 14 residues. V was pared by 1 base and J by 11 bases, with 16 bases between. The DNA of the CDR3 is TGTGCCAGCAGCTTAGTGACGGTGGGGGCCCTGCAGTATTTT. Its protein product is CASSLVTVGALQYF.

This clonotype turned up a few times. CDR3 DNA sequence: TGTGCCAGTAGTGCCGGGACAGGGACCGAGCAGTACTTC. Protein: CASSAGTGTEQYF. The chain carries TRBV19 and TRBJ2-7; 9 bases agree with TRBD1. Trimming removed 5 bases from V and 6 bases from J; junction bases left unmatched: 5. From germline, CDR1 is LNHDA and CDR2 SQIVND (reference sequence). The CDR3 sequence is 13 residues long.

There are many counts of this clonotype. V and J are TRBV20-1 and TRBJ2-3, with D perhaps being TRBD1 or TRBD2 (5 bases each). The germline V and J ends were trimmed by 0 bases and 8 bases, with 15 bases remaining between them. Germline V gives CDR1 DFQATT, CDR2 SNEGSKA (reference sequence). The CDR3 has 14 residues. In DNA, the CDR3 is TGCAGTGCTAGAGAGGGGGTTGGGTCGTTTACGCAGTATTTT. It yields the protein CSAREGVGSFTQYF.